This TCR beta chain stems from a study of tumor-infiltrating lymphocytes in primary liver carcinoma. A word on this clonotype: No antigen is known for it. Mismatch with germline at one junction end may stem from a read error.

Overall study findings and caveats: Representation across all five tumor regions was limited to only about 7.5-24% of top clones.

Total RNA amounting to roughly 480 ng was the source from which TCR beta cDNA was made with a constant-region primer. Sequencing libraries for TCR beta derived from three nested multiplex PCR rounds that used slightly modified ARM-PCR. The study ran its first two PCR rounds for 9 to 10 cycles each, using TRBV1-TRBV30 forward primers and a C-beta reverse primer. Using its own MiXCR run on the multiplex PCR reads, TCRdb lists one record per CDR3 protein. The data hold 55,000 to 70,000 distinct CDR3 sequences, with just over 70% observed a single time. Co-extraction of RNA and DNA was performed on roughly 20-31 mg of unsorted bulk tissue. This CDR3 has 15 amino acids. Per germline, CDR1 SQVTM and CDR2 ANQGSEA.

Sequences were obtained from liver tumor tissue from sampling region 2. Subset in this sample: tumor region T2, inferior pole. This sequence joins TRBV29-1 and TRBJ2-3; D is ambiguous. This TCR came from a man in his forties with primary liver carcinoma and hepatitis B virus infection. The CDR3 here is CSVEKRARIQDTQYF. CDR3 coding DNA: TGCAGCGTTGAAAAAAGGGCTAGGATCCAGGATACACAGTATTTT.